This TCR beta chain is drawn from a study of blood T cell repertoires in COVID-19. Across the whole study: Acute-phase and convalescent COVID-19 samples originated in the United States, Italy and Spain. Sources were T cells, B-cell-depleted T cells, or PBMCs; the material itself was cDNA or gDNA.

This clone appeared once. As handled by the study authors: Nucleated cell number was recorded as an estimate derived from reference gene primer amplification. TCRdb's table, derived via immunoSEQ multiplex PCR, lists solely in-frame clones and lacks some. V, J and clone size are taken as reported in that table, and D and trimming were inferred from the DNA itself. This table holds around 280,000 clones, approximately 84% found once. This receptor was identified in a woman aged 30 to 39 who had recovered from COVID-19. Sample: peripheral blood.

CDR3 amino acids: CASSLGRAYLYEQYF. The DNA for the CDR3 is TGTGCCAGCAGCTTAGGGCGGGCCTACCTCTACGAGCAGTACTTC. The V call is TRBV7-9, the J call TRBJ2-7, with a weak D call TRBD2 (5 bases). Germline V CDR1 and CDR2: SEHNR, FQNEAQ (reference sequence). CDR3 length equals 15 residues. V lost 1 base to trimming and J lost 3 bases, with 13 bases between them.